This T cell receptor (beta chain) was recovered during a study of blood T cells in healthy people across ages. Through a sample-barcoded 5' primer and a J-beta primer mix, a second PCR was run for roughly 7 to 12 cycles. TCRdb reanalysed the 5' RACE reads using MiXCR and keeps one entry per CDR3 protein. The sample has over a million distinct CDR3 sequences; approximately 42% are singletons. The germline CDR1 and CDR2 sequences are SEHNR and FQNEAQ (reference sequence). The V gene lost 1 base and the J gene lost 5 bases, with 17 bases spanning the gap. This CDR3 has 17 amino acids. Source material: blood. J is TRBJ1-4 and V is TRBV7-9; D is ambiguous. This TCR came from a woman aged 18-30 years in good health. The CDR3 reads CASSLVPTSNANEKLFF. Here the CDR3 DNA reads TGTGCCAGCAGCTTAGTTCCGACCTCTAACGCAAATGAAAAACTGTTTTTT. Complete variable domain (other parts from reference TRBV7-9 and TRBJ1-4): DTGVSQNPRHKITKRGQNVTFRCDPISEHNRLYWYRQTLGQGPEFLTYFQNEAQLEKSRLLSDRFSAERPKGSFSTLEIQRTEQGDSAMYLCASSLVPTSNANEKLFFGSGTQLSVL.